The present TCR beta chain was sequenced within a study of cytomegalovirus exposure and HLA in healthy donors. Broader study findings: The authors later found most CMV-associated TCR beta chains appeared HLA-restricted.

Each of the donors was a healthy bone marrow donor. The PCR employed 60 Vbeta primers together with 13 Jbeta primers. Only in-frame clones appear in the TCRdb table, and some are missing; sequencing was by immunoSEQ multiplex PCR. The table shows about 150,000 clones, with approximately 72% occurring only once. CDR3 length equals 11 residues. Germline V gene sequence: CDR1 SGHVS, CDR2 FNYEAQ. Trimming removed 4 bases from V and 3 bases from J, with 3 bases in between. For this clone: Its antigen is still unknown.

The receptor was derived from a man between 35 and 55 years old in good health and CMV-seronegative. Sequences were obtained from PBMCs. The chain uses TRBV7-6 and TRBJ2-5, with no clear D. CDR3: CASSSKETQYF. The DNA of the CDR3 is TGTGCCAGCAGCTCCAAAGAGACCCAGTACTTC.